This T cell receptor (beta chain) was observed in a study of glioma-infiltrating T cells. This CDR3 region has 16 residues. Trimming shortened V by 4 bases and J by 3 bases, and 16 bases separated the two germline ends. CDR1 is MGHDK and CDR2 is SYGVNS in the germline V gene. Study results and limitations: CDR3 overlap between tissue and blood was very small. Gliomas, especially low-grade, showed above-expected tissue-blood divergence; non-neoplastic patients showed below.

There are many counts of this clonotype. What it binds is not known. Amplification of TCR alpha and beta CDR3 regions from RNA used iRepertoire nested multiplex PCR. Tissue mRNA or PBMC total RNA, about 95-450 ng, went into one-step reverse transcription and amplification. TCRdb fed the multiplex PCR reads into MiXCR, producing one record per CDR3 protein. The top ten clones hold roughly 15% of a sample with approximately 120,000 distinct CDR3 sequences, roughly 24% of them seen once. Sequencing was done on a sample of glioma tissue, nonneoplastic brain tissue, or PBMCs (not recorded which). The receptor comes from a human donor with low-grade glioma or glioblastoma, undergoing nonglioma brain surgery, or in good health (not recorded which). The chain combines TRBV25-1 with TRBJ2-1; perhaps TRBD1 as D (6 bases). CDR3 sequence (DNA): TGTGCCAGCAGTGGATCAGGGGCTTCTTACTACAATGAGCAGTTCTTC. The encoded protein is CASSGSGASYYNEQFF.